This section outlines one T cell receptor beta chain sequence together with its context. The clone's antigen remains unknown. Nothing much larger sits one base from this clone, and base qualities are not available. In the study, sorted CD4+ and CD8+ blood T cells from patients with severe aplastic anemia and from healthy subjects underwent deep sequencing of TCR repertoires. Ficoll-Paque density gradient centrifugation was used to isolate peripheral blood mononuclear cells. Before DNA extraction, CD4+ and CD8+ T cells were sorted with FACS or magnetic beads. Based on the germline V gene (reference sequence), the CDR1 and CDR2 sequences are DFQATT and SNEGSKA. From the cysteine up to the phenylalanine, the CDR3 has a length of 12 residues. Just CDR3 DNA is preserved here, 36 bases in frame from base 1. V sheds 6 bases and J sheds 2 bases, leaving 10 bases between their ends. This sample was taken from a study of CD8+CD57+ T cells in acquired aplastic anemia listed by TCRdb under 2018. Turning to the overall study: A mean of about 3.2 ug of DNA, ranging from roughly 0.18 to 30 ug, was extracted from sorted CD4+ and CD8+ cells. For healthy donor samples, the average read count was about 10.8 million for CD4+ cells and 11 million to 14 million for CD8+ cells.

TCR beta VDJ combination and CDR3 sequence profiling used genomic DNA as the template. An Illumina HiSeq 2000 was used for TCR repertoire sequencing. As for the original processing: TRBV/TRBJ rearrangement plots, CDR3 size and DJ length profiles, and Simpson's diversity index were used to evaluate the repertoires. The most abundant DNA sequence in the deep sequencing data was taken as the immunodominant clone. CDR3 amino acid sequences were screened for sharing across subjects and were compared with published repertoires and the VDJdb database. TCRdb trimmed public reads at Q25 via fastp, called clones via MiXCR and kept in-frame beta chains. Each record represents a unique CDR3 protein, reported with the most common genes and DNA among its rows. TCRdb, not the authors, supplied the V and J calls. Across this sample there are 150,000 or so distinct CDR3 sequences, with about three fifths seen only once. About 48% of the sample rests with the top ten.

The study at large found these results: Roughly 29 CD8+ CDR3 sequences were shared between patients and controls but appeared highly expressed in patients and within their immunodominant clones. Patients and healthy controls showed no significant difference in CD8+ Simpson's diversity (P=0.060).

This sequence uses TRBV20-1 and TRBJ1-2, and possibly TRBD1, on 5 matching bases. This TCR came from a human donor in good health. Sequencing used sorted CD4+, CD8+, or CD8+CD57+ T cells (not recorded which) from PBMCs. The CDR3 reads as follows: CSAERGNYGYTF. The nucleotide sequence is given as TGCAGTGCCGAGCGGGGGAACTATGGCTACACCTTC.